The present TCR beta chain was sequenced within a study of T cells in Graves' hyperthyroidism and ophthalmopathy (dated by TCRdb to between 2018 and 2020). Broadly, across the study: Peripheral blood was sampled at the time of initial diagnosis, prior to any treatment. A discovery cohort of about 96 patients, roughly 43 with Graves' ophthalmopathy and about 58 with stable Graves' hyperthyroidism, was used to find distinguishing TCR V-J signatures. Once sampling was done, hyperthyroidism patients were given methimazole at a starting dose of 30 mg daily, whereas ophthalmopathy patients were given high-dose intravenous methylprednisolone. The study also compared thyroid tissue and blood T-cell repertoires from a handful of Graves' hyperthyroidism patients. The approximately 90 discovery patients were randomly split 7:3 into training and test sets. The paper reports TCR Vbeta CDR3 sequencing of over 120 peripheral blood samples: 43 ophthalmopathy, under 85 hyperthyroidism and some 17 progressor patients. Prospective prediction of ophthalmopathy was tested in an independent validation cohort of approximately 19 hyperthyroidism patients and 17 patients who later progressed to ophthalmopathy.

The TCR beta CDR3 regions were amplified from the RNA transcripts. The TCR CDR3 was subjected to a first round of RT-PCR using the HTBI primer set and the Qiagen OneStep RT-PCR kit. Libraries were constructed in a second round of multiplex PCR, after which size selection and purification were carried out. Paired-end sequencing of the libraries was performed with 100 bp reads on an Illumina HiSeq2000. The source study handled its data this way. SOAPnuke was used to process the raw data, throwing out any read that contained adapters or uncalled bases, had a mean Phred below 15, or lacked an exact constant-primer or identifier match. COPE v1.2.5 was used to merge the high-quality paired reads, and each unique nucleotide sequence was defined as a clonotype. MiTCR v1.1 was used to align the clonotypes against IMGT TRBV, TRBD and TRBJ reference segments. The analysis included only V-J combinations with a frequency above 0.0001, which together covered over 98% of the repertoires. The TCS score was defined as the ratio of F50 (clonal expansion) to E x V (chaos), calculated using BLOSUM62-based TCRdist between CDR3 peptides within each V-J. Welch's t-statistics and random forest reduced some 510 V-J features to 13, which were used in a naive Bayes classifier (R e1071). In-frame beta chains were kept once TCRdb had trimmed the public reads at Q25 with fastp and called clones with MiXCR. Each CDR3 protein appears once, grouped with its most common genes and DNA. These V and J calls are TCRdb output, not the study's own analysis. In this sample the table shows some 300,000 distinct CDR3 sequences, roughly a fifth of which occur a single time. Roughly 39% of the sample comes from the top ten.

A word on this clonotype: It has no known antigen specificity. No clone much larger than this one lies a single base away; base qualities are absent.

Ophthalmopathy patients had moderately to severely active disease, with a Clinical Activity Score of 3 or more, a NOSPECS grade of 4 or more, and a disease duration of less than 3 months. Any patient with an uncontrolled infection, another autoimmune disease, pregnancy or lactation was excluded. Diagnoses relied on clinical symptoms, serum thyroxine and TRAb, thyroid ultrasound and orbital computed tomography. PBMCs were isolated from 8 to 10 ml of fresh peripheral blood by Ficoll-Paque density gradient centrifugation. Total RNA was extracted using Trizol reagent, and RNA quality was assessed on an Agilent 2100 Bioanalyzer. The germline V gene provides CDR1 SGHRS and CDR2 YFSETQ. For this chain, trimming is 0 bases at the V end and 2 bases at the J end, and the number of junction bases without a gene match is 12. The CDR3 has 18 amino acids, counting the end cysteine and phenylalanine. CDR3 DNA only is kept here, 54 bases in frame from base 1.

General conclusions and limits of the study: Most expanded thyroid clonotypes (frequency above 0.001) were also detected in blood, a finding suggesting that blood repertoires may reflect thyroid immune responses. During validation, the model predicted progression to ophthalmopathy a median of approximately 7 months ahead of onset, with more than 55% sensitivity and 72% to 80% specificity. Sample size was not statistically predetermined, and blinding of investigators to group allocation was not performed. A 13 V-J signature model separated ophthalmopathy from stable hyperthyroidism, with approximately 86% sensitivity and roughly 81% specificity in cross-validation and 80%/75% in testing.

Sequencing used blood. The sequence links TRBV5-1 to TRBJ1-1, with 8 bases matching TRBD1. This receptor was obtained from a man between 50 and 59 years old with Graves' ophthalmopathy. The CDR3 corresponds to CASSLGQGRARGNTEAFF. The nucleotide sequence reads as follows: TGCGCCAGCAGCTTGGGACAGGGGAGAGCGAGAGGCAACACTGAAGCTTTCTTT.